The sample holds one count of the clone carrying this T cell receptor (beta chain). CDR1 is SEHNR, CDR2 FQNEAQ, per germline (reference sequence). J was trimmed by 4 bases and V by 1 base; bases with no gene match: 6. This CDR3 region has 15 residues. TCRdb's copy holds only in-frame clones and misses some; the assay was immunoSEQ multiplex PCR. The sample has some 120,000 clones; roughly 79% are singletons. The source of the sample is a study of blood T cell repertoires in COVID-19. Study-wide context: Acute-phase and convalescent COVID-19 samples originated in the United States, Italy and Spain.

Input material: peripheral blood. The receptor comes from a human donor in a cohort sampled during active COVID-19. J is TRBJ1-2 and V is TRBV7-9, with 7 bases fitting TRBD1. CDR3 region: CASSLDGQGGYGYTF. DNA for the CDR3: TGTGCCAGCAGCTTAGATGGCCAGGGGGGCTATGGCTACACCTTC.